Below, one T cell receptor beta chain is given with its context. Germline V gene sequence: CDR1 KGHSH, CDR2 LQKENI. This CDR3 is 13 amino acids long. The ends were cut back, 6 bases at V and 4 bases at J, with 12 bases in the middle. Clinical Activity Scores of at least 3, NOSPECS grades of at least 4 and durations under 3 months characterized ophthalmopathy patients. Those patients with uncontrolled infection, other autoimmune disease, pregnancy or lactation were excluded. Diagnoses were established using clinical symptoms, serum thyroxine and TRAb, thyroid ultrasound and orbital computed tomography. RNA transcripts gave rise to amplified TCR beta CDR3 regions. HTBI primers drove first-round RT-PCR of the TCR CDR3. TCRdb re-derived calls from the multiplex PCR reads in MiXCR, one entry per CDR3 protein. The data show about 600,000 distinct CDR3 sequences, 15% to 20% seen once. The data were taken from a study of T cells in Graves' hyperthyroidism and ophthalmopathy.

The receptor comes from a woman aged 35 to 49 with Graves' ophthalmopathy. What was sequenced was blood. The chain has TRBV18 and TRBJ1-1; D gene unclear. The CDR3 DNA reads TGTGCCAGCTCCCCCGGGCTGAGCACTGAAGCTTTCTTT. Amino acids: CASSPGLSTEAFF.